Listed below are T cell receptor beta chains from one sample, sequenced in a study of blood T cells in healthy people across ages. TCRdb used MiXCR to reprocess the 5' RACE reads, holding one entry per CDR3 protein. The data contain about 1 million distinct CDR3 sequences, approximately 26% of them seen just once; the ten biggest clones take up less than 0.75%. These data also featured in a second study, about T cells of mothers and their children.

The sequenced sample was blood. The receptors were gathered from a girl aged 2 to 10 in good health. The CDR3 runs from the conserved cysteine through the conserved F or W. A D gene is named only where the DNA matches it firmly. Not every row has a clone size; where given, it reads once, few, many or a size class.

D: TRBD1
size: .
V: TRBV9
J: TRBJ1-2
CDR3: CASSGQGTRPYGYTF
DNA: TGTGCCAGCAGCGGACAGGGAACTCGACCGTATGGCTACACCTTC

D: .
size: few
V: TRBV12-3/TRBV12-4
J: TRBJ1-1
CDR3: CASRHRALNTEAFF
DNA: TGTGCCAGCAGGCACAGGGCTTTGAACACTGAAGCTTTCTTT

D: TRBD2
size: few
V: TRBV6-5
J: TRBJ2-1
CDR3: CASSYSAFGAGNEQFF
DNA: TGTGCCAGCAGTTACTCGGCCTTTGGAGCGGGAAATGAGCAGTTCTTC

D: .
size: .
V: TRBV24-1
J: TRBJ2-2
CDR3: CATSEAWSAGELFF
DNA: TGTGCCACCAGTGAGGCCTGGAGCGCCGGGGAGCTGTTTTTT

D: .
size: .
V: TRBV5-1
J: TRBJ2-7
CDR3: CASSLSTEPYEQYF
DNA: TGCGCCAGCAGCTTATCGACAGAACCCTACGAGCAGTACTTC

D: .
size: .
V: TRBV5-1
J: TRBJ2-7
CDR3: CASIPESKADEQYF
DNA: TGCGCCAGCATCCCGGAGAGCAAAGCGGACGAGCAGTACTTC

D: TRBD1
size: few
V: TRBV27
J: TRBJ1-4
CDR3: CASSRQGDFATNEKLFF
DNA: TGTGCCAGCAGTCGACAGGGGGACTTTGCAACTAATGAAAAACTGTTTTTT

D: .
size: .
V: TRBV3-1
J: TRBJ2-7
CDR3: CASSQEGGTAEQYF
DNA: TGTGCCAGCAGCCAAGAAGGGGGGACAGCCGAGCAGTACTTC

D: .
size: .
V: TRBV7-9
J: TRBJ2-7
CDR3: CASSTTQGSEQYF
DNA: TGTGCCAGCAGCACAACTCAGGGGAGCGAGCAGTACTTC

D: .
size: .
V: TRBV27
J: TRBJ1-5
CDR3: CASSFGGGGGQPQHF
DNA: TGTGCCAGCAGTTTTGGCGGGGGCGGGGGACAGCCCCAGCATTTT

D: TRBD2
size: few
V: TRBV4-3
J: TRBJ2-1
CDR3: CASSAGVGKHEQFF
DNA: TGCGCCAGCAGCGCGGGGGTTGGGAAGCATGAGCAGTTCTTC

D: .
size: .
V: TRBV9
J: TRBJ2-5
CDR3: CASSVWDFQETQYF
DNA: TGTGCCAGCAGCGTATGGGACTTTCAAGAGACCCAGTACTTC

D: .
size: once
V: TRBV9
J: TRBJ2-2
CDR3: CASSVQGRNGELFF
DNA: TGTGCCAGCAGCGTACAGGGTCGGAACGGGGAGCTGTTTTTT

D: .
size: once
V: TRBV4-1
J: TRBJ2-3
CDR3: CASSQDYITTDTQYF
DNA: TGCGCCAGCAGCCAAGATTACATTACCACAGATACGCAGTATTTT

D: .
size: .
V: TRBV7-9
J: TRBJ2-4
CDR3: CASSLIGGSKNIQYF
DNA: TGTGCCAGCAGCTTAATAGGCGGGTCCAAAAACATTCAGTACTTC

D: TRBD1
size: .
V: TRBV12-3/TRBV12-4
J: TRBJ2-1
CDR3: CASSSPGQGAPF
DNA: TGTGCCAGCAGTTCCCCGGGACAGGGGGCCCCCTTC

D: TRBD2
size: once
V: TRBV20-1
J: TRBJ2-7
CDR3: CSAQGTSGGLGDQYF
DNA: TGCAGTGCACAAGGGACTAGCGGGGGCTTGGGGGATCAGTACTTC

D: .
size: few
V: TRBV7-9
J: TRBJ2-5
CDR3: CASSSPPLGSQETQYF
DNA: TGTGCCAGCAGCTCTCCGCCTCTAGGCTCTCAAGAGACCCAGTACTTC

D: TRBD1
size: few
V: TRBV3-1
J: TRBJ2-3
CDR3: CASSLPTGAADTQYF
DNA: TGTGCCAGCAGCCTACCGACAGGGGCGGCAGATACGCAGTATTTT

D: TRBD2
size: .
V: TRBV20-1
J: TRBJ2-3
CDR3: CSASGEGGDTQYF
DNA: TGCAGTGCTAGCGGGGAGGGTGGAGATACGCAGTATTTT

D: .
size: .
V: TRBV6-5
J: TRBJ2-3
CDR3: CATRPLLSTDPQYF
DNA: TGTGCCACCCGACCCCTTTTGTCCACAGATCCGCAGTATTTT

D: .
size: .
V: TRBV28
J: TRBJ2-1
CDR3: CASSFLSPGSYNEQFF
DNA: TGTGCCAGCAGTTTTTTGTCTCCGGGGAGCTACAATGAGCAGTTCTTC

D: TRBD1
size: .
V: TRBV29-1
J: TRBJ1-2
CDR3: CSVDTGANGYTF
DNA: TGCAGCGTTGATACAGGGGCTAATGGCTACACCTTC

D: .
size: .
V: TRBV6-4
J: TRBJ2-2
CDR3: CASSPGPGPTGELFF
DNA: TGTGCCAGCAGCCCGGGACCGGGGCCTACCGGGGAGCTGTTTTTT

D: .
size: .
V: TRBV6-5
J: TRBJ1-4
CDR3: CASSTVRGRDEKLFF
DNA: TGTGCCAGCAGTACCGTCCGGGGTAGAGATGAAAAACTGTTTTTT

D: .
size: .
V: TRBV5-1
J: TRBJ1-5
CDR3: CASSTSSNQPQHF
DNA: TGCGCCAGCAGTACCAGTAGCAATCAGCCCCAGCATTTT

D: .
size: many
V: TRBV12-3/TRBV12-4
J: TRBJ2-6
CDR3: CASSLAPGANVLTF
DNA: TGTGCCAGCAGTTTAGCGCCAGGGGCCAACGTCCTGACTTTC